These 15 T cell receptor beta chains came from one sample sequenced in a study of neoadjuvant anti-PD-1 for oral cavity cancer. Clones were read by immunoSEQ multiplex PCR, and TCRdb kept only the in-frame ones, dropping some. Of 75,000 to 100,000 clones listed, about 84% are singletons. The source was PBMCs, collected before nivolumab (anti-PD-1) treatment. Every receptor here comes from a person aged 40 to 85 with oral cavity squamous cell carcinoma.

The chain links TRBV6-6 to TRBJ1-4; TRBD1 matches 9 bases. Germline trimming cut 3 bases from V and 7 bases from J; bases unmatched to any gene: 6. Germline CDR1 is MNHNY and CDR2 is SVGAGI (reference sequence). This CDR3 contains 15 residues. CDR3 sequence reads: CASSYSTGGSEKLFF. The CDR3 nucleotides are TGTGCCAGCAGTTATTCAACAGGGGGCAGTGAAAAACTGTTTTTT.

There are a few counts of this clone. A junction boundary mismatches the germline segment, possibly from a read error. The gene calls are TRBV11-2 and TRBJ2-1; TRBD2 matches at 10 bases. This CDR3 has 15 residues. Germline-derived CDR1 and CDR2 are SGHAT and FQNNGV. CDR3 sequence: CASSLDRGAGGLGIF. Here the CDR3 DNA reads TGTGCCAGCAGCTTAGATCGTGGAGCGGGAGGGCTTGGGATCTTC.

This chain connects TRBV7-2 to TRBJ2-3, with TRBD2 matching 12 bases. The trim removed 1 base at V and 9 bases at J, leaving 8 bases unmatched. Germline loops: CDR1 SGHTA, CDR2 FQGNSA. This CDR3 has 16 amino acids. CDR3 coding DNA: TGTGCCAGCAGCTTAGGGCTAGCGGGAGGGTCGGAAACGCAGTATTTT. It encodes CASSLGLAGGSETQYF.

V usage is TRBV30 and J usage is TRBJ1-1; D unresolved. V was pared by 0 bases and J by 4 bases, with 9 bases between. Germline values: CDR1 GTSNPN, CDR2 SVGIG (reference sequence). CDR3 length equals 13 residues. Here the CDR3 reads CAWSVNGRTEAFF. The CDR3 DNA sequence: TGTGCCTGGAGTGTAAATGGGCGCACTGAAGCTTTCTTT.

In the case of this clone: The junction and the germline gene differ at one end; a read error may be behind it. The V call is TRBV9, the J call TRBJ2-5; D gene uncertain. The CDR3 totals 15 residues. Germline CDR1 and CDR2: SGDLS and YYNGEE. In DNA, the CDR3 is TGTGCCAGCACCGTAGGAGTAGGGCCTCTTGAGACCCAGTACTTC. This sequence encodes CASTVGVGPLETQYF.

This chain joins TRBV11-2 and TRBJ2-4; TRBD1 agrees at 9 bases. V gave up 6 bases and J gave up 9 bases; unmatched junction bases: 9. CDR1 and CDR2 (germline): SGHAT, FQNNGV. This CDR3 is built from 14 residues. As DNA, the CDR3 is TGTGCCAGCAGACCTACAGGGGGCGTGGGCATTCAGTACTTC. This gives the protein CASRPTGGVGIQYF.

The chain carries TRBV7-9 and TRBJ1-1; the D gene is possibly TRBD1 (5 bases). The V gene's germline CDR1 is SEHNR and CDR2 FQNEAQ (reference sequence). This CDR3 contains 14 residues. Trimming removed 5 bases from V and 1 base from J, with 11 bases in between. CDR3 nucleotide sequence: TGTGCCAGCAGCGAAGGGGCTCAGAACACTGAAGCTTTCTTT. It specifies CASSEGAQNTEAFF.

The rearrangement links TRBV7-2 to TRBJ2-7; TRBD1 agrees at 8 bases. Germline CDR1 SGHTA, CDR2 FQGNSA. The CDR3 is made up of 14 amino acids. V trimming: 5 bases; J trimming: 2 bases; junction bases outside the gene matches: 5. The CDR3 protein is CASSRDRGPYEQYF. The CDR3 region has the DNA TGTGCCAGCAGCCGTGACAGGGGACCCTACGAGCAGTACTTC. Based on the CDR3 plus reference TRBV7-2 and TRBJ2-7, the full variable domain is GAGVSQSPSNKVTEKGKDVELRCDPISGHTALYWYRQSLGQGLEFLIYFQGNSAPDKSGLPSDRFSAERTGGSVSTLTIQRTQQEDSAVYLCASSRDRGPYEQYFGPGTRLTVT.

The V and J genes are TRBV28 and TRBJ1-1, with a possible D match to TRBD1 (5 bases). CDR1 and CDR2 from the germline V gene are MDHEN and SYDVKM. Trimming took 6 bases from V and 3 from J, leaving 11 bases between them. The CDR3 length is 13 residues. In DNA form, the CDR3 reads TGTGCCAGCAGGGGGACGCCGCACACTGAAGCTTTCTTT. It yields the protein CASRGTPHTEAFF.

The CDR3 here is CASSYQGGYTF. The DNA of the CDR3 is TGTGCCAGCAGTTACCAAGGGGGCTACACCTTC. The chain uses TRBV6-5 and TRBJ1-2; D is unresolved. V lost 2 bases, J lost 8 bases, and 6 bases lay in between. The CDR3 has 11 amino acids. Germline V lookup: CDR1 MNHEY, CDR2 SVGAGI.

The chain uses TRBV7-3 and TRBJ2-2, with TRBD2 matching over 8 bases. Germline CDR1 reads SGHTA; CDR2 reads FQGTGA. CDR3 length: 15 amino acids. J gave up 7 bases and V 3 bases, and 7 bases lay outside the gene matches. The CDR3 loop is CASSFPGLAVGELFF. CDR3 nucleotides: TGTGCCAGCAGCTTCCCCGGACTAGCAGTCGGGGAGCTGTTTTTT. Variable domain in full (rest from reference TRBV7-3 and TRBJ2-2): GAGVSQTPSNKVTEKGKYVELRCDPISGHTALYWYRQSLGQGPEFLIYFQGTGAADDSGLPNDRFFAVRPEGSVSTLKIQRTERGDSAVYLCASSFPGLAVGELFFGEGSRLTVL.

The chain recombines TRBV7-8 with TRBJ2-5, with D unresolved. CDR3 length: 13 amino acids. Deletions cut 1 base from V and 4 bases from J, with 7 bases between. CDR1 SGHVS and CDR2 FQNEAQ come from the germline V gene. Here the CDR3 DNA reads TGTGCCAGCAGCTTAGGGAACCGAGAGACCCAGTACTTC. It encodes CASSLGNRETQYF. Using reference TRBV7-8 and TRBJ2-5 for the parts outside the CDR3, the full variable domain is GAGVSQSPRYKVAKRGQDVALRCDPISGHVSLFWYQQALGQGPEFLTYFQNEAQLDKSGLPSDRFFAERPEGSVSTLKIQRTQQEDSAVYLCASSLGNRETQYFGPGTRLLVL.

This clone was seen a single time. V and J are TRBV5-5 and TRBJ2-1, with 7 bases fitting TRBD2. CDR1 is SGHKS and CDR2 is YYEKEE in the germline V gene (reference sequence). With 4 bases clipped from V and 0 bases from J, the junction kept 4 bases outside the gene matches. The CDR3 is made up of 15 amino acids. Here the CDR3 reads CASSRLADSYNEQFF. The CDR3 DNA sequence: TGTGCCAGCAGCCGCCTAGCGGACTCCTACAATGAGCAGTTCTTC.

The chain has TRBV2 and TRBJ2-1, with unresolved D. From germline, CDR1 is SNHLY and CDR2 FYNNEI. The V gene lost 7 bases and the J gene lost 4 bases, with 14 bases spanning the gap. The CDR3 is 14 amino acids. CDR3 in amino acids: CASTDWGFYNEQFF. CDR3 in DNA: TGTGCCAGCACCGACTGGGGTTTTTACAATGAGCAGTTCTTC.

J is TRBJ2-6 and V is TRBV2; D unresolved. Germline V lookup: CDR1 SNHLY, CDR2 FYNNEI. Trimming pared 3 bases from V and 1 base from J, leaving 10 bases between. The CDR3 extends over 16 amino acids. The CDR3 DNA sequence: TGTGCCAGCAGTGATCGACTGTCGTCTGGGGCCAACGTCCTGACTTTC. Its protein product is CASSDRLSSGANVLTF.